What follows is one T cell receptor beta chain and its context. The primer mix had 60 Vbeta and 13 Jbeta primers. Repertoires were generated with immunoSEQ multiplex PCR, while TCRdb's copy carries only in-frame clones and drops some. Its clone listing holds more than 200,000 clones. Unmatched junction bases numbered 4, after V lost 4 bases and J lost 2 bases. Per germline, CDR1 MNHNS and CDR2 SASEGT. The CDR3 runs to 14 residues. This specimen belongs to a study of cytomegalovirus exposure and HLA in healthy donors. The genes are TRBV6-1 and TRBJ2-5, with 7 bases fitting TRBD1. This clonotype was obtained from a woman aged 25 to 39 in good health and CMV-seropositive. The sample was PBMCs. CDR3: CASSAAQGQETQYF. In nucleotides, the CDR3 is TGTGCCAGCAGTGCTGCACAGGGGCAAGAGACCCAGTACTTC.